The T cell receptor (beta chain) under discussion was sequenced for a study of response to subunit inactivated influenza vaccine. Regarding this clonotype: Its antigen is currently unknown.

The CDR3 length is 15 residues. The germline V gene encodes CDR1 SEHNR and CDR2 FQNEAQ (reference sequence). Trimming stripped 5 bases from V and 7 bases from J, with 17 bases between. TCRdb fed the RT-PCR reads into MiXCR, producing one record per CDR3 protein. The repertoire consists of a few hundred thousand distinct CDR3 sequences, with just over 20% occurring once and the leading ten covering 10% to 13%. Study outcomes and limitations: The authors put forward the suggestion that each seasonal influenza vaccination may bring in only a limited number of new T cells.

The material sequenced was PBMCs from blood, taken approximately 20 months after vaccination. The clonotype was recovered from a man aged 50 to 69 who received an inactivated influenza vaccine. This chain joins TRBV7-9 and TRBJ1-4; no clear D. CDR3 loop: CASSAQPFRREKLFF. The DNA of the CDR3 is TGTGCCAGCAGCGCGCAACCTTTCCGGCGTGAAAAACTGTTTTTT.